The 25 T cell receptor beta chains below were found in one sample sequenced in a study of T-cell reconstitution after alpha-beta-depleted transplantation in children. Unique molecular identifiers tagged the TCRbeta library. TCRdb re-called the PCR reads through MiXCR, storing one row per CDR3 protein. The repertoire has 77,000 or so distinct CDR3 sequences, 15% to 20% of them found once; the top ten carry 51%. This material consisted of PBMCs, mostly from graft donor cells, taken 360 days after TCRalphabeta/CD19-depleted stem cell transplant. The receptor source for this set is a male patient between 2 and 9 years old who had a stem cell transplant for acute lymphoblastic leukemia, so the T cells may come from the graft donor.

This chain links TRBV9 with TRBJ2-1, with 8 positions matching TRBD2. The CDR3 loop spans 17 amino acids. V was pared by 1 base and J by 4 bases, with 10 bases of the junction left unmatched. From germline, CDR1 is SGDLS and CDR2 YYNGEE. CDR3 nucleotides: TGTGCCAGCAGCGTATCCCTCCCCGGGACTAGTTACAATGAGCAGTTCTTC. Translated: CASSVSLPGTSYNEQFF.

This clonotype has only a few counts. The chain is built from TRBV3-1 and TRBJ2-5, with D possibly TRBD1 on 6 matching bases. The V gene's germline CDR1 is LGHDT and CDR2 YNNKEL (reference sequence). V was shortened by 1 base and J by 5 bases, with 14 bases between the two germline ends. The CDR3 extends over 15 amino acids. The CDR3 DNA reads TGTGCCAGCAGCCAAGGGTCACAGGGTGGGGAGACCCAGTACTTC. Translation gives CASSQGSQGGETQYF.

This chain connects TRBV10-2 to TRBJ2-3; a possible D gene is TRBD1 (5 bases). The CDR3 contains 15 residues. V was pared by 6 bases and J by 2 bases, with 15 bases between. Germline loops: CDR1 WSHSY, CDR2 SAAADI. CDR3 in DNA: TGCGCCAGCAGCGGACCCAAAGGGGTCACAGATACGCAGTATTTT. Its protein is CASSGPKGVTDTQYF.

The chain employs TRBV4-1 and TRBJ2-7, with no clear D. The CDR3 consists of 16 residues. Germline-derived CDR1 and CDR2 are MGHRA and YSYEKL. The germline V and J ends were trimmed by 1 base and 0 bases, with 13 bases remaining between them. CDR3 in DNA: TGCGCCAGCAGCCAAGTGTACGTGATAGCCTCCTACGAGCAGTACTTC. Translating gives CASSQVYVIASYEQYF.

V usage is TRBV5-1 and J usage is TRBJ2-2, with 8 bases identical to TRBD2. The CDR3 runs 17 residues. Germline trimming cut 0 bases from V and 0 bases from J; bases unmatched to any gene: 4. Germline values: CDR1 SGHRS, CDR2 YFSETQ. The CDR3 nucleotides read TGCGCCAGCAGCTTGGACCCACTAGCGGCGAACACCGGGGAGCTGTTTTTT. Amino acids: CASSLDPLAANTGELFF. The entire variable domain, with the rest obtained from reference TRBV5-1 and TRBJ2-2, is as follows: KAGVTQTPRYLIKTRGQQVTLSCSPISGHRSVSWYQQTPGQGLQFLFEYFSETQRNKGNFPGRFSGRQFSNSRSEMNVSTLELGDSALYLCASSLDPLAANTGELFFGEGSRLTVL.

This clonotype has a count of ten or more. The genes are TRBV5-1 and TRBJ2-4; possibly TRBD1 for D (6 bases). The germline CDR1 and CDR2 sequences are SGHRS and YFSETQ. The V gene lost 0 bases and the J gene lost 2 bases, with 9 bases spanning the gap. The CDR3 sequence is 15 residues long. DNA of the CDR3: TGCGCCAGCAGCTTGGGACAGGTCTCCAAAAACATTCAGTACTTC. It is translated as CASSLGQVSKNIQYF. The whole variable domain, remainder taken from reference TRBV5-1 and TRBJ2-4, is KAGVTQTPRYLIKTRGQQVTLSCSPISGHRSVSWYQQTPGQGLQFLFEYFSETQRNKGNFPGRFSGRQFSNSRSEMNVSTLELGDSALYLCASSLGQVSKNIQYFGAGTRLSVL.

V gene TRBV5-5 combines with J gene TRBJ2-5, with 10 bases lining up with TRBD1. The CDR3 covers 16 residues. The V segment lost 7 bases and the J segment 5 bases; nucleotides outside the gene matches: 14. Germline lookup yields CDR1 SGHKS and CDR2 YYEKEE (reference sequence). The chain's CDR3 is CASGRQGASGWETQYF. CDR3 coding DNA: TGTGCCAGCGGGCGACAGGGGGCGAGCGGATGGGAGACCCAGTACTTC.

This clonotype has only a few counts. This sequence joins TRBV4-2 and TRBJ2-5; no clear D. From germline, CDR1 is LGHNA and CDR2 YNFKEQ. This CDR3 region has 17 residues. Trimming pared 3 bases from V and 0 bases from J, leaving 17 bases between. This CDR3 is CASSHQMRGLYQETQYF. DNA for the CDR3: TGTGCCAGCAGCCACCAAATGAGAGGATTGTACCAAGAGACCCAGTACTTC.

The CDR3 protein is CASSKELAVGAKNIQYF. The CDR3 bases are TGTGCCAGCAGTAAAGAACTAGCGGTCGGGGCCAAAAACATTCAGTACTTC. The genes are TRBV2 and TRBJ2-4; 8 bases match TRBD2. Unmatched junction bases numbered 10, after V lost 5 bases and J lost 1 base. Germline V gives CDR1 SNHLY, CDR2 FYNNEI. This CDR3 is 17 amino acids long.

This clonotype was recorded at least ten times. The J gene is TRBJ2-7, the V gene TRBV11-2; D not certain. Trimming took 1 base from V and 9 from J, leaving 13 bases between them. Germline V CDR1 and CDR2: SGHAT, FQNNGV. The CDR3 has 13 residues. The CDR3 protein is CASSLALVDMQYF. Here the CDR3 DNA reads TGTGCCAGCAGCTTAGCATTGGTAGATATGCAGTACTTC.

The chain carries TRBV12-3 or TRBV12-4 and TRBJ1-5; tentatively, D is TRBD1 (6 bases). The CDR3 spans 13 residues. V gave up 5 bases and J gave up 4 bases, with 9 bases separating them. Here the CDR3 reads CASSRQVNQPQHF. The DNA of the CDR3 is TGTGCCAGCAGTAGACAGGTTAATCAGCCCCAGCATTTT.

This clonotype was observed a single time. As DNA, the CDR3 is TGTGCCAGCACCCTACGAGTCGACAGGGGGAATGAGCAGTTCTTC. As protein: CASTLRVDRGNEQFF. The chain joins TRBV6-1 to TRBJ2-1, with 9 bases fitting TRBD1. Germline assignment: CDR1 MNHNS and CDR2 SASEGT. The junction had 11 bases not matched to a gene; V was cut back by 7 bases and J by 7 bases. The CDR3 length is 15 residues.

This CDR3 is CASTDPMREGPNEQFF. CDR3 in DNA: TGTGCCAGCACCGATCCTATGCGGGAGGGCCCGAATGAGCAGTTCTTC. V gene TRBV5-5 combines with J gene TRBJ2-1; 9 nucleotides line up with TRBD2. The CDR3 length is 16 residues. J gave up 7 bases and V 6 bases, and 14 bases lay outside the gene matches. The germline V gene has CDR1 SGHKS and CDR2 YYEKEE (reference sequence).

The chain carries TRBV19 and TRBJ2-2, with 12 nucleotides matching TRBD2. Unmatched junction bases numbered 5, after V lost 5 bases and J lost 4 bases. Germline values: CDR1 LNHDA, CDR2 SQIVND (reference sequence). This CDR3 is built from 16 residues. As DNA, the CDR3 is TGTGCCAGTAGTTGGGGACTAGCGGGCGTCACCGGGGAGCTGTTTTTT. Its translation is CASSWGLAGVTGELFF.

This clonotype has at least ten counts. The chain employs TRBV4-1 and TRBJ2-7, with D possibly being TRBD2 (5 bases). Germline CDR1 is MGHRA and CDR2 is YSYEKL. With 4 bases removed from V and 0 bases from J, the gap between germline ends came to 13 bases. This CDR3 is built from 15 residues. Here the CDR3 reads CASSLRLLSSYEQYF. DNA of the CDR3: TGCGCCAGCAGCCTTCGACTATTGAGCTCCTACGAGCAGTACTTC.

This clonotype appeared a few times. This CDR3 is CASSFGGTEAFF. The CDR3 DNA is TGTGCCAGCAGTTTTGGGGGGACTGAAGCTTTCTTT. The chain is built from TRBV12-3 or TRBV12-4 and TRBJ1-1, with D possibly TRBD1 on 5 matching bases. This CDR3 comprises 12 residues. V gave up 3 bases and J gave up 5 bases, with 7 bases separating them.

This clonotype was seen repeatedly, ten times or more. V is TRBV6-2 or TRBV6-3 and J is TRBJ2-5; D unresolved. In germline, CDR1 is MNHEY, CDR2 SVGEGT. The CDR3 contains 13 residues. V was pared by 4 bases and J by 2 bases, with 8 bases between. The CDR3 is CASSFPVQETQYF. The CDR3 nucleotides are TGTGCCAGCAGTTTTCCAGTACAAGAGACCCAGTACTTC.

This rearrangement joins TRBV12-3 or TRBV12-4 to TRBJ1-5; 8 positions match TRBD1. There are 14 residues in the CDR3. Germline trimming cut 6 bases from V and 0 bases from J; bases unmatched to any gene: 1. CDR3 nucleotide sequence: TGTGCCAGCAGACAGGGGGGTAGCAATCAGCCCCAGCATTTT. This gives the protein CASRQGGSNQPQHF.

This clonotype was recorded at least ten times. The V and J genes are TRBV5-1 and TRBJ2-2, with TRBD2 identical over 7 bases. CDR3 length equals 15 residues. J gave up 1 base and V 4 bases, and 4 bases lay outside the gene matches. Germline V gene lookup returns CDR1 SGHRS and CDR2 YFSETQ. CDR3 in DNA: TGCGCCAGCAGCATTAGCGGGCGGAACACCGGGGAGCTGTTTTTT. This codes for CASSISGRNTGELFF. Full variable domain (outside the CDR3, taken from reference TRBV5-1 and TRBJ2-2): KAGVTQTPRYLIKTRGQQVTLSCSPISGHRSVSWYQQTPGQGLQFLFEYFSETQRNKGNFPGRFSGRQFSNSRSEMNVSTLELGDSALYLCASSISGRNTGELFFGEGSRLTVL.

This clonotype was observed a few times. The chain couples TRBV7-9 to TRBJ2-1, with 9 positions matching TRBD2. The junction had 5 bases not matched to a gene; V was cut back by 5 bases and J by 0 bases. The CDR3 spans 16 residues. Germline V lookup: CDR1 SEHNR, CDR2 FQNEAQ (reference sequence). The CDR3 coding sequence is TGTGCCAGCAGCCGTAGCGGGAGTCACTCCTACAATGAGCAGTTCTTC. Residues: CASSRSGSHSYNEQFF.

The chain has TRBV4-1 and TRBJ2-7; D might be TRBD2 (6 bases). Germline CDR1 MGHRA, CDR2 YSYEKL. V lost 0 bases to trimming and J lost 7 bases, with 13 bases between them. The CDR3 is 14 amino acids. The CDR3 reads CASSQDGSRGEQYF. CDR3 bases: TGCGCCAGCAGCCAAGATGGCAGTCGGGGGGAGCAGTACTTC.

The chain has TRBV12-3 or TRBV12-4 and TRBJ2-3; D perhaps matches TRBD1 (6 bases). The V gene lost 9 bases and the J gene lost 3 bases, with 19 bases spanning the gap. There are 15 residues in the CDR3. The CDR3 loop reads CASHATWGRTDTQYF. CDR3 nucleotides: TGTGCCAGTCATGCTACGTGGGGGCGGACAGATACGCAGTATTTT.

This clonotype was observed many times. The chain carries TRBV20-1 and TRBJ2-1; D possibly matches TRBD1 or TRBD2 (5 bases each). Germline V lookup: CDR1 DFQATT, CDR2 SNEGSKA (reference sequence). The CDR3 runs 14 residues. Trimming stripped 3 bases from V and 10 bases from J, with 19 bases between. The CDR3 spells CSARGPLGEREQFF. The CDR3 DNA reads TGCAGTGCTAGGGGGCCCCTGGGGGAGAGGGAGCAGTTCTTC.

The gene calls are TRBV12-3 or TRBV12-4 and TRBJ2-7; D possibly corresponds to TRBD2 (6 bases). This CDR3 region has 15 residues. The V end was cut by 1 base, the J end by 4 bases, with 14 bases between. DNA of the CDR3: TGTGCCAGCAGTTTAGAGGTCCGGGAGTGGTACGAGCAGTACTTC. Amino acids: CASSLEVREWYEQYF.

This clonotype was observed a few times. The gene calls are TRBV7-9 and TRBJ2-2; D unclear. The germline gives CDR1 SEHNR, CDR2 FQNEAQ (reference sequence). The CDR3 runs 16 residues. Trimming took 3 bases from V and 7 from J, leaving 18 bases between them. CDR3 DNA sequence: TGTGCCAGCAGCTTTAGGAAGAAATCGAGGAGCGGGGAGCTGTTTTTT. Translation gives CASSFRKKSRSGELFF.